The 24 T cell receptor beta chains listed next were all sequenced from one sample in a study of blood T cell repertoires in COVID-19. Some clones are missing from TCRdb's copy, which holds only in-frame ones; the method was immunoSEQ multiplex PCR. The table shows tens of thousands of clones, with roughly nine tenths occurring only once. Input material: peripheral blood. The receptors here all came from a man in his 60s with acute or convalescent COVID-19.

This clone was observed once. The J gene is TRBJ1-2, the V gene TRBV3-1 (or the pseudogene TRBV3-2), with D possibly TRBD1 on 5 matching bases. V lost 6 bases and J lost 7, with 12 bases in between. The CDR3 runs 12 residues. CDR1 LGHDT and CDR2 YNNKEL come from the germline V gene (reference sequence). This chain's CDR3 is CASSQGSRGYTF. The DNA of the CDR3 is TGTGCCAGCAGTCAGGGTTCGCGTGGCTACACCTTC.

This clone appeared a single time. The V and J genes are TRBV7-2 and TRBJ2-2; TRBD2 aligns across 11 bases. The CDR3 extends over 16 amino acids. From germline, CDR1 is SGHTA and CDR2 FQGNSA. Trimming took 5 bases from V and 4 from J; bases not matched to a gene: 6. CDR3 loop: CASSGTSGIFTGELFF. The DNA for the CDR3 is TGTGCCAGCAGCGGGACTAGCGGAATCTTCACCGGGGAGCTGTTTTTT.

This chain uses TRBV6-5 with TRBJ1-2, with D perhaps TRBD1 (6 bases). This CDR3 is built from 14 residues. Per germline, CDR1 MNHEY and CDR2 SVGAGI. Between the trimmed V and J ends, which lost 5 bases and 4 bases, there was a span of 14 bases. The CDR3 sequence: CASSPFDRLYGYTF. As DNA, the CDR3 is TGTGCCAGCAGTCCCTTCGACAGGCTCTATGGCTACACCTTC.

In this sample, this clone turned up once. J is TRBJ1-1 and V is TRBV27; 9 bases are a match to TRBD1. CDR1 is MNHEY and CDR2 is SMNVEV in the germline V gene (reference sequence). Trimming took 6 bases from V and 5 from J; bases not matched to a gene: 16. The CDR3 contains 17 residues. This CDR3 is CASSSRGDRVQGTEAFF. CDR3 bases: TGTGCCAGCAGCTCCCGGGGGGACAGGGTTCAGGGGACTGAAGCTTTCTTT.

The V call is TRBV5-1, the J call TRBJ2-3; 7 positions match TRBD2. Germline CDR1 and CDR2: SGHRS and YFSETQ. The CDR3 contains 17 residues. With 4 bases clipped from V and 0 bases from J, the junction kept 11 bases outside the gene matches. The CDR3 DNA reads TGCGCCAGCAGCATTCAACTAGCGAGCTCTAGCACAGATACGCAGTATTTT. This sequence encodes CASSIQLASSSTDTQYF.

The genes are TRBV11-2 and TRBJ2-5; D is perhaps TRBD1 (5 bases). Germline V CDR1 and CDR2: SGHAT, FQNNGV. Trimming removed 6 bases from V and 1 base from J, with 6 bases in between. This CDR3 has 12 residues. The CDR3 loop is CASSRGQETQYF. CDR3 sequence (DNA): TGTGCCAGCAGTAGGGGCCAAGAGACCCAGTACTTC.

The rearrangement uses TRBV5-1 and TRBJ2-7, with D unresolved. This CDR3 region has 14 residues. Germline CDR1 SGHRS, CDR2 YFSETQ. V was pared by 7 bases and J by 0 bases, with 14 bases between. The CDR3 DNA reads TGCGCCAGCGGAGATGCGGTGAGCTCCTACGAGCAGTACTTC. Its translation is CASGDAVSSYEQYF. The variable domain in full, completed from reference TRBV5-1 and TRBJ2-7, reads KAGVTQTPRYLIKTRGQQVTLSCSPISGHRSVSWYQQTPGQGLQFLFEYFSETQRNKGNFPGRFSGRQFSNSRSEMNVSTLELGDSALYLCASGDAVSSYEQYFGPGTRLTVT.

This clone was counted a single time. The chain combines TRBV15 with TRBJ2-7; D possibly corresponds to TRBD2 (6 bases). V was trimmed by 1 base and J by 6 bases, leaving 13 bases between them. The CDR3 runs 14 residues. The germline V gene encodes CDR1 LNHNV and CDR2 YYDKDF (reference sequence). In nucleotides, the CDR3 is TGTGCCACCAGCAGAGGGAGGGGTTTGGGCGAGCAGTACTTC. Encoded protein: CATSRGRGLGEQYF.

The chain uses TRBV10-3 and TRBJ2-3; perhaps TRBD1 as D (5 bases). The germline V gene has CDR1 ENHRY and CDR2 SYGVKD. The CDR3 extends over 14 amino acids. The V end lost 6 bases, the J end lost 3 bases, and 13 bases lay between the germline ends. Here the CDR3 reads CAIRDTLGTDTQYF. CDR3 bases: TGTGCCATCAGGGACACCCTAGGAACAGATACGCAGTATTTT.

V usage is TRBV7-2 and J usage is TRBJ2-3, with unresolved D. From germline, CDR1 is SGHTA and CDR2 FQGNSA. V lost 3 bases and J 6 bases, leaving 4 bases between the germline ends. This CDR3 has 11 residues. The chain's CDR3 is CASSFFDTQYF. The DNA for the CDR3 is TGTGCCAGCAGCTTCTTTGATACGCAGTATTTT.

The V gene is TRBV7-9, the J gene TRBJ2-1; 8 nucleotides match TRBD2. Germline V gene data show CDR1 as SEHNR and CDR2 as FQNEAQ (reference sequence). V lost 4 bases, J lost 4 bases, and 12 bases stayed unmatched. The CDR3 consists of 17 residues. CDR3 in DNA: TGTGCCAGCAGCTCCGGGAGGGTTAACTTCGGGTACAATGAGCAGTTCTTC. The encoded protein is CASSSGRVNFGYNEQFF.

The rearrangement links TRBV12-3 or TRBV12-4 to TRBJ1-1, with D possibly matching TRBD1 (5 bases). V was pared by 6 bases and J by 2 bases, with 10 bases between. This CDR3 is 13 amino acids long. CDR3 DNA: TGTGCCAGCAGCGAAACAGGTAACACTGAAGCTTTCTTT. It encodes CASSETGNTEAFF.

J is TRBJ1-2 and V is TRBV12-5, with 9 bases that match TRBD1. Germline assignment: CDR1 LGHNT and CDR2 FRNRAP. This CDR3 spans 20 amino acids. Trimming removed 2 bases from V and 0 bases from J; junction bases left unmatched: 16. The CDR3 DNA is TGTGCTAGTGGTTTGACTTGGGGTTATGGACAGGGGACACCTAACTATGGCTACACCTTC. It specifies CASGLTWGYGQGTPNYGYTF.

The rearrangement links TRBV3-1 (or the pseudogene TRBV3-2) to TRBJ2-7; 10 nucleotides align to TRBD1. V shed 4 bases and J 2 bases; nucleotides not matched to a gene: 5. Germline V gives CDR1 LGHDT, CDR2 YNNKEL (reference sequence). The CDR3 covers 15 residues. CDR3 region: CASSRGTGVPYEQYF. In DNA, the CDR3 is TGTGCCAGCAGCCGAGGGACAGGGGTCCCCTACGAGCAGTACTTC.

J is TRBJ2-5 and V is TRBV7-2; the D gene is possibly TRBD2 (5 bases). The germline V gene has CDR1 SGHTA and CDR2 FQGNSA. The V and J ends lost 1 base and 4 bases respectively, with 13 bases between them. This CDR3 contains 15 residues. The CDR3 DNA is TGTGCCAGCAGCTTAGACCCCAATGAGGGAGAGACCCAGTACTTC. Amino acids: CASSLDPNEGETQYF.

This chain uses TRBV18 with TRBJ2-6; D is ambiguous. Trimming shortened V by 3 bases and J by 0 bases, and 6 bases separated the two germline ends. The length of the CDR3 is 15 residues. Germline CDR1 KGHSH, CDR2 LQKENI. This CDR3 reads CASSPTDSGANVLTF. DNA of the CDR3: TGTGCCAGCTCACCTACAGACTCTGGGGCCAACGTCCTGACTTTC.

V usage is TRBV18 and J usage is TRBJ2-1, with no clear D. CDR3 length: 12 amino acids. V shed 0 bases and J shed 6 bases, with 3 bases lying between them. Germline values: CDR1 KGHSH, CDR2 LQKENI. The CDR3 sequence is CASSPPANEQFF. In nucleotides, the CDR3 is TGTGCCAGCTCACCACCAGCCAATGAGCAGTTCTTC.

The rearrangement joins TRBV11-3 to TRBJ2-1, with 8 bases identical to TRBD2. Germline V gene sequence: CDR1 SGHNT, CDR2 YENEEA. V was pared by 4 bases and J by 8 bases, with 7 bases of the junction left unmatched. CDR3 length equals 14 residues. The CDR3 region has the DNA TGTGCCAGCAGCTGGATAGCGGGATCGTATGAGCAGTTCTTC. Amino acids: CASSWIAGSYEQFF.

The J gene is TRBJ1-5, the V gene TRBV27, with 9 bases identical to TRBD1. This CDR3 is built from 15 residues. Germline CDR1 reads MNHEY; CDR2 reads SMNVEV (reference sequence). V lost 3 bases and J lost 9; bases outside the gene matches: 9. The DNA of the CDR3 is TGTGCCAGCAGTTTTTGGGGGACAGGGTTATGGCCCCAGCATTTT. Its translation: CASSFWGTGLWPQHF.

J is TRBJ2-2 and V is TRBV18; 9 nucleotides line up with TRBD2. J gave up 4 bases and V 1 base, and 10 bases lay outside the gene matches. The CDR3 is made up of 18 amino acids. The V gene's germline CDR1 is KGHSH and CDR2 LQKENI. The CDR3 region has the DNA TGTGCCAGCTCACCACAGTTTCGGACTAGCGACCCCACCGGGGAGCTGTTTTTT. Amino acid sequence: CASSPQFRTSDPTGELFF.

The chain employs TRBV7-9 and TRBJ1-3; possibly TRBD1 for D (5 bases). Germline CDR1 and CDR2: SEHNR and FQNEAQ (reference sequence). V was shortened by 0 bases and J by 3 bases, with 9 bases between the two germline ends. The CDR3 extends over 15 amino acids. The chain's CDR3 is CASSLAGGRGNTIYF. The CDR3 coding sequence is TGTGCCAGCAGCTTAGCGGGGGGACGTGGAAACACCATATATTTT.

Here the CDR3 DNA reads TGTGCCTGGGGCAGGAGGCGGGGAAATGAAAAACTGTTTTTT. Protein product: CAWGRRRGNEKLFF. The V call is TRBV30, the J call TRBJ1-4; no definite D call. Germline CDR1 reads GTSNPN; CDR2 reads SVGIG (reference sequence). The CDR3 consists of 14 residues. Trimming removed 5 bases at V and 5 bases at J, with 15 bases between.

J is TRBJ2-1 and V is TRBV25-1, with 9 bases lining up with TRBD2. With V trimmed by 4 bases and J by 1 base, 5 bases remained unmatched. CDR1 and CDR2 (germline): MGHDK, SYGVNS. The CDR3 length is 16 residues. CDR3 sequence (DNA): TGTGCCAGCAGTGCGGCTAGCGGGGCTTCCTACAATGAGCAGTTCTTC. Translation: CASSAASGASYNEQFF.

The rearrangement uses TRBV28 and TRBJ1-6; 10 bases line up with TRBD1. Germline assignment: CDR1 MDHEN and CDR2 SYDVKM. CDR3 length: 16 residues. V lost 3 bases to trimming and J lost 10 bases; unmatched junction nucleotides: 9. The CDR3 bases are TGTGCCAGCAGTTTGTCCCCGGGACAGGGGAAGTCACCCCTCCACTTT. Its protein is CASSLSPGQGKSPLHF.